A single T cell receptor beta chain is shown here with its context. What it binds is not known. With a duration under 2 months, the hyperthyroidism was newly diagnosed in patients aged 18 to 65. Per the germline V gene, CDR1 is MDHEN and CDR2 is SYDVKM. The V and J ends lost 5 bases and 8 bases, in that order; junction bases with no gene match: 15. The CDR3 consists of 17 residues. The source of the sample is a study of T cells in Graves' hyperthyroidism and ophthalmopathy. The study, taken as a whole, reports: Expanded thyroid clonotypes (above 0.001) were mostly also found in blood.

Template material for amplifying TCR beta CDR3 regions consisted of RNA transcripts. Primed by the HTBI set, a first-round RT-PCR was run on the TCR CDR3. MiXCR, applied by TCRdb to the multiplex PCR reads, yields one record per CDR3 protein. The sample includes under 800,000 distinct CDR3 sequences, roughly 15% of them seen just once. The sequence was collected from a woman between 18 and 30 years old with Graves' hyperthyroidism. V usage is TRBV28 and J usage is TRBJ1-4; 9 nucleotides line up with TRBD1. Sequencing used blood. The CDR3 region has the DNA TGTGCCAGCAGTCCTCGATCGTACAGGGGGCTGTGGGAAAAACTGTTTTTT. Translated, it gives CASSPRSYRGLWEKLFF.